Sequencing of this T cell receptor (beta chain) was carried out in a study of T cell changes during pregnancy in multiple sclerosis. From germline, CDR1 is WSHSY and CDR2 SAAADI. This CDR3 has 15 amino acids. The ends lost 5 bases at V and 4 bases at J; junction bases unmatched: 7. This clone has only one observation. Repertoires were generated with immunoSEQ multiplex PCR, while TCRdb's copy carries only in-frame clones and drops some. The profile shows about 75,000 clones, 89% of them singletons. This clonotype was sampled from a female donor in good health, enrolled as a control in a pregnancy study. This chain uses TRBV10-2 with TRBJ1-5; 8 bases line up with TRBD1. The sequences come from peripheral blood, collected in the first trimester of pregnancy. The CDR3 DNA follows: TGCGCCAGCAGTCAGGGGGCCAGGGGAAATCAGCCCCAGCATTTT. Translated: CASSQGARGNQPQHF.